The clone carrying this T cell receptor beta chain was detected only a few times. The sample belongs to a study of CD8+ T cells in alopecia areata. Study-wide context: Treated patients were dosed with oral tofacitinib, taking 5 to 10 mg twice daily.

RNA was extracted and reverse transcribed into cDNA as the sequencing template. Clones were sequenced by immunoSEQ multiplex PCR, and TCRdb holds only the in-frame ones, with some missing. The data hold about 150,000 clones, with 50% to 65% observed a single time. Germline assignment: CDR1 PRHDT and CDR2 FYEKMQ (reference sequence). Losses at the gene ends were 4 bases for V and 5 bases for J; bases not matched to a gene: 4. CDR3 length: 14 residues. J is TRBJ1-4 and V is TRBV13; TRBD1 aligns across 7 bases. The sequence was collected from a human donor with alopecia areata. Source: CD8+ T cells sorted from blood, taken at week 0. CDR3 nucleotide sequence: TGTGCCAGCAGCTCGGGACAGCCGAATGAAAAACTGTTTTTT. Translating gives CASSSGQPNEKLFF.